Below, 30 T cell receptor beta chains from the same sample are listed, as sequenced in a study of shared clonotypes between healthy human individuals. CD45RO-negative cells were positively selected for CCR7, leaving out terminally differentiated effector memory CD45RA+ cells. TCRdb's table, derived via immunoSEQ multiplex PCR, lists solely in-frame clones and lacks some. The sample lists 550,000 to 600,000 clones; 98% were seen once. Input material: naive CD8+ T cells sorted from blood. The receptors shown here come from a man aged 25-45 years in good health.

The J gene is TRBJ2-7, the V gene TRBV6-1, with D possibly matching TRBD2 (5 bases). The V end was cut by 5 bases, the J end by 2 bases, with 7 bases between. This CDR3 region has 12 residues. CDR1 is MNHNS, CDR2 SASEGT, per germline. The chain's CDR3 is CASSWTAYEQYF. CDR3 DNA: TGTGCCAGCAGTTGGACTGCCTACGAGCAGTACTTC.

V usage is TRBV9 and J usage is TRBJ2-7, with 7 bases fitting TRBD1. This CDR3 has 14 residues. The V gene's germline CDR1 is SGDLS and CDR2 YYNGEE. V shed 2 bases, J shed 5 bases, and the junction held 7 bases outside the gene matches. CDR3 sequence: CASSVAGGGNEQYF. The DNA for the CDR3 is TGTGCCAGCAGCGTGGCAGGGGGTGGCAACGAGCAGTACTTC.

The chain is built from TRBV7-6 and TRBJ2-7, with D perhaps TRBD1 or TRBD2 (7 bases each). The CDR3 contains 16 residues. Trimming left V 5 bases short and J 2 bases short, with 19 bases between. Per the germline V gene, CDR1 is SGHVS and CDR2 is FNYEAQ. CDR3 protein: CASSVDREGKTYEQYF. DNA for the CDR3: TGTGCCAGCAGCGTCGACAGGGAGGGGAAAACCTACGAGCAGTACTTC.

This chain connects TRBV27 to TRBJ2-7, with D uncertain. The CDR3 covers 13 residues. Germline V CDR1 and CDR2: MNHEY, SMNVEV (reference sequence). With 5 bases removed from V and 2 bases from J, the gap between germline ends came to 10 bases. DNA for the CDR3: TGTGCCAGCAGTCTCCACAATACCTACGAGCAGTACTTC. As protein: CASSLHNTYEQYF.

This chain uses TRBV7-2 with TRBJ1-2; D is unclear. The germline V and J ends were trimmed by 1 base and 0 bases, with 6 bases remaining between them. The CDR3 has 14 residues. Germline CDR1 and CDR2: SGHTA and FQGNSA. The DNA of the CDR3 is TGTGCCAGCAGCTTAGACAAAGCTAACTATGGCTACACCTTC. Protein: CASSLDKANYGYTF.

The table lists this clone with a count of one. The V call is TRBV11-2, the J call TRBJ2-1; the D is unclear. The CDR3 length is 12 residues. Trimming took off 5 bases at V and 7 bases at J, with 9 bases between the two ends. Germline CDR1 and CDR2: SGHAT and FQNNGV. The CDR3: CASSQDLNEQFF. DNA for the CDR3: TGTGCCAGCAGCCAAGACTTGAATGAGCAGTTCTTC.

The rearrangement uses TRBV27 and TRBJ2-3; 14 bases fit TRBD2. CDR3 length equals 16 residues. With V trimmed by 2 bases and J by 6 bases, 4 bases remained unmatched. In germline, CDR1 is MNHEY, CDR2 SMNVEV (reference sequence). This chain's CDR3 is CASSLIGTSGSDTQYF. The CDR3 DNA is TGTGCCAGCAGTTTAATCGGGACTAGCGGGAGTGATACGCAGTATTTT.

V and J are TRBV6-1 and TRBJ2-7, with 7 nucleotides matching TRBD1. The junction had 6 bases not matched to a gene; V was cut back by 5 bases and J by 2 bases. CDR1 is MNHNS and CDR2 is SASEGT in the germline V gene. CDR3 length: 14 amino acids. CDR3 region: CASSPRTGTYEQYF. The CDR3 bases are TGTGCCAGCAGTCCTAGGACAGGAACCTACGAGCAGTACTTC.

On this clone itself: In the same sample, other DNA sequences code for this CDR3. The V gene is TRBV28, the J gene TRBJ1-1; D call uncertain. Germline V gene lookup returns CDR1 MDHEN and CDR2 SYDVKM. The length of the CDR3 is 13 residues. Trimming stripped 4 bases from V and 0 bases from J, with 6 bases between. As DNA, the CDR3 is TGTGCCAGCAGTTCGCGGTTGAACACTGAAGCTTTCTTT. Amino acid sequence: CASSSRLNTEAFF. Filled out from reference TRBV28 and TRBJ1-1, the complete variable domain reads DVKVTQSSRYLVKRTGEKVFLECVQDMDHENMFWYRQDPGLGLRLIYFSYDVKMKEKGDIPEGYSVSREKKERFSLILESASTNQTSMYLCASSSRLNTEAFFGQGTRLTVV.

This clone was observed once. This sequence joins TRBV9 and TRBJ1-2, with a tentative D call TRBD1 (5 bases). Germline CDR1 SGDLS, CDR2 YYNGEE. Trimming stripped 0 bases from V and 3 bases from J, with 9 bases between. The CDR3 sequence is 14 residues long. The CDR3 here is CASSVGSGHYGYTF. For the CDR3, the DNA is TGTGCCAGCAGCGTAGGGTCAGGGCACTATGGCTACACCTTC.

This clone was observed a single time. The chain uses TRBV5-1 and TRBJ1-1; no definite D call. The CDR3 is 14 amino acids. Looked up from germline, CDR1 is SGHRS and CDR2 is YFSETQ. Trimming cost V 4 bases and J 8 bases, with 18 bases left between them. The CDR3 coding sequence is TGCGCCAGCAGCCCGGCTGACGGCAGTTGGGAAGCTTTCTTT. It yields the protein CASSPADGSWEAFF. The variable domain in full, completed from reference TRBV5-1 and TRBJ1-1, reads KAGVTQTPRYLIKTRGQQVTLSCSPISGHRSVSWYQQTPGQGLQFLFEYFSETQRNKGNFPGRFSGRQFSNSRSEMNVSTLELGDSALYLCASSPADGSWEAFFGQGTRLTVV.

The J gene is TRBJ2-5, the V gene TRBV11-2, with 11 bases lining up with TRBD2. Germline V CDR1 and CDR2: SGHAT, FQNNGV. The V and J ends lost 6 bases and 5 bases, in that order; junction bases with no gene match: 8. The CDR3 has 15 residues. CDR3 DNA sequence: TGTGCCAGCAGTCAAGGACTAGCGGGCCGGGAGACCCAGTACTTC. This translates into CASSQGLAGRETQYF.

This clone has just one count. This chain links TRBV14 with TRBJ2-5, with D possibly being TRBD1 (5 bases). The CDR3 loop spans 13 amino acids. Germline V gene lookup returns CDR1 SGHDN and CDR2 FVKESK. V lost 6 bases to trimming and J lost 5 bases, with 13 bases between them. The CDR3: CASRVTAWETQYF. The CDR3 DNA reads TGTGCCAGCAGAGTGACAGCCTGGGAGACCCAGTACTTC.

The chain couples TRBV6-4 to TRBJ2-1; the match to TRBD2 covers 12 bases. Germline V gene lookup returns CDR1 MRHNA and CDR2 SNTAGT. CDR3 size: 16 residues. Trimming at V came to 8 bases and at J to 9 bases, leaving 14 bases not matched to a gene. CDR3 nucleotide sequence: TGTGCCAGCCGGAAAGTTGCTAGCGGGAGGGTTAGTGAGCAGTTCTTC. Encoded protein: CASRKVASGRVSEQFF.

The chain links TRBV10-3 to TRBJ1-1, with a weak D call TRBD1 (5 bases). Trimming removed 8 bases from V and 1 base from J, with 17 bases in between. The CDR3 length is 15 residues. Germline CDR1 reads ENHRY; CDR2 reads SYGVKD. CDR3 DNA: TGTGCCATCGGGTTGTCGTTTGGGGCGAACACTGAAGCTTTCTTT. It specifies CAIGLSFGANTEAFF.

The chain couples TRBV5-4 to TRBJ2-7, with D maybe TRBD1 (6 bases). V gave up 0 bases and J gave up 7 bases, with 14 bases separating them. The length of the CDR3 is 14 residues. CDR1 and CDR2 from the germline V gene are SGHNT and YYREEE (reference sequence). The CDR3 sequence is CASSLAPGEWEQYF. For the CDR3, the DNA is TGTGCCAGCAGCTTGGCGCCAGGGGAGTGGGAGCAGTACTTC.

This clone was observed a single time. The chain couples TRBV27 to TRBJ2-1; D is ambiguous. The CDR3 loop spans 13 amino acids. Deletions cut 5 bases from V and 15 bases from J, with 20 bases between. Germline values: CDR1 MNHEY, CDR2 SMNVEV (reference sequence). DNA for the CDR3: TGTGCCAGCAGTCTAATCGGTGCTCTTTCTCTGTTCTTC. Amino acids: CASSLIGALSLFF.

The chain joins TRBV27 to TRBJ2-1, with 12 bases fitting TRBD2. Germline trimming cut 6 bases from V and 7 bases from J; bases unmatched to any gene: 4. The CDR3 runs 14 residues. CDR1 is MNHEY, CDR2 SMNVEV, per germline (reference sequence). CDR3 DNA sequence: TGTGCCAGCAGACCTAGCGGGAGGGGGAATGAGCAGTTCTTC. This encodes CASRPSGRGNEQFF.

V usage is TRBV18 and J usage is TRBJ2-2, with D possibly being TRBD1 (5 bases). The germline V and J ends were trimmed by 7 bases and 0 bases, with 24 bases remaining between them. The germline CDR1 and CDR2 sequences are KGHSH and LQKENI. The CDR3 covers 19 residues. CDR3 sequence: CASLGPGLKTEPNTGELFF. The CDR3 DNA follows: TGTGCCAGCTTAGGACCGGGTCTTAAGACAGAACCGAACACCGGGGAGCTGTTTTTT.

The V call is TRBV5-1, the J call TRBJ2-1; 8 bases line up with TRBD1. The CDR3 spans 17 residues. V dropped 3 bases and J dropped 6; count of bases not matched to a gene: 14. CDR1 and CDR2 from the germline V gene are SGHRS and YFSETQ. The CDR3 nucleotides are TGCGCCAGCAGCTCCCAACCGACGGTGACAGGGGTCAATGAGCAGTTCTTC. Protein: CASSSQPTVTGVNEQFF. The variable domain in full, completed from reference TRBV5-1 and TRBJ2-1, reads KAGVTQTPRYLIKTRGQQVTLSCSPISGHRSVSWYQQTPGQGLQFLFEYFSETQRNKGNFPGRFSGRQFSNSRSEMNVSTLELGDSALYLCASSSQPTVTGVNEQFFGPGTRLTVL.

The chain links TRBV11-2 to TRBJ2-1; 12 nucleotides line up with TRBD2. The CDR3 covers 18 residues. The V and J ends lost 4 bases and 6 bases, in that order; junction bases with no gene match: 13. Germline values: CDR1 SGHAT, CDR2 FQNNGV. CDR3 sequence reads: CASSYATSGRTESNEQFF. CDR3 bases: TGTGCCAGCAGCTACGCGACTAGCGGGAGAACGGAGAGCAATGAGCAGTTCTTC. The full variable domain, its missing parts supplied by reference TRBV11-2 and TRBJ2-1, is EAGVAQSPRYKIIEKRQSVAFWCNPISGHATLYWYQQILGQGPKLLIQFQNNGVVDDSQLPKDRFSAERLKGVDSTLKIQPAKLEDSAVYLCASSYATSGRTESNEQFFGPGTRLTVL.

The rearrangement joins TRBV4-1 to TRBJ2-7; TRBD2 matches at 7 bases. The germline V gene has CDR1 MGHRA and CDR2 YSYEKL. V was pared by 3 bases and J by 3 bases, with 8 bases of the junction left unmatched. The CDR3 contains 15 residues. The CDR3 is CASSHFGGSNYEQYF. CDR3 sequence (DNA): TGCGCCAGCAGCCACTTCGGCGGGAGTAACTACGAGCAGTACTTC.

The chain carries TRBV11-2 and TRBJ1-1; D not resolved. The CDR3 totals 15 residues. Germline values: CDR1 SGHAT, CDR2 FQNNGV. The V end was cut by 4 bases, the J end by 0 bases, with 12 bases between. The CDR3, as DNA: TGTGCCAGCAGCTCCCCACGGTTGATGAACACTGAAGCTTTCTTT. Translating it yields CASSSPRLMNTEAFF.

V and J are TRBV6-1 and TRBJ2-7, with TRBD1 as a possible D gene (5 bases). The CDR3 is made up of 11 amino acids. Germline CDR1 MNHNS, CDR2 SASEGT. The V end lost 6 bases, the J end lost 4 bases, and 7 bases lay between the germline ends. CDR3 in amino acids: CASRAGYEQYF. The CDR3 nucleotides are TGTGCCAGCAGAGCAGGGTACGAGCAGTACTTC.

The genes are TRBV7-6 and TRBJ1-4; 7 nucleotides agree with TRBD1. In germline, CDR1 is SGHVS, CDR2 FNYEAQ. The CDR3 loop spans 16 amino acids. After removal of 0 bases from V and 7 bases from J, the junction contained 8 bases not matched to a gene. The DNA for the CDR3 is TGTGCCAGCAGCTTAGCGGAACAGGGGTTTGGTGAAAAACTGTTTTTT. Protein: CASSLAEQGFGEKLFF.

The V call is TRBV7-2, the J call TRBJ1-1, with unresolved D. The CDR3 runs 15 residues. V lost 5 bases and J 5 bases, leaving 18 bases between the germline ends. Germline V gives CDR1 SGHTA, CDR2 FQGNSA. CDR3 coding DNA: TGTGCCAGCAGCCCAGTGGGGTCGATTGGTACTGAAGCTTTCTTT. It encodes CASSPVGSIGTEAFF.

The V call is TRBV9, the J call TRBJ2-7, with 11 bases matching TRBD2. Germline V CDR1 and CDR2: SGDLS, YYNGEE. This CDR3 contains 15 residues. V was pared by 4 bases and J by 3 bases, with 6 bases of the junction left unmatched. The CDR3 nucleotides are TGTGCCAGCAGCCCCGGGACTAGCGGAGGCTACGAGCAGTACTTC. Translation: CASSPGTSGGYEQYF.

The chain couples TRBV5-5 to TRBJ2-7; D is possibly TRBD1 (6 bases). The V end lost 1 base, the J end lost 2 bases, and 7 bases lay between the germline ends. The CDR3 totals 13 residues. CDR1 and CDR2 from the germline V gene are SGHKS and YYEKEE (reference sequence). The CDR3 DNA is TGTGCCAGCAGCTTGTGGGACACCTACGAGCAGTACTTC. It encodes CASSLWDTYEQYF.

For the CDR3, the DNA is TGTGCAAGTCGCTCCAGTACAGTTTCCGGGACTAGCGGGTTGAATGAGCAGTTCTTC. Translated, it gives CASRSSTVSGTSGLNEQFF. This chain links TRBV12-2 with TRBJ2-1; TRBD2 is the table's D call, not checked against the DNA. TRBV12-2 is a recognized pseudogene. CDR3 length: 19 residues.

The chain recombines TRBV10-2 with TRBJ2-3; 10 positions match TRBD1. With V trimmed by 3 bases and J by 3 bases, 3 bases remained unmatched. CDR1 and CDR2 from the germline V gene are WSHSY and SAAADI. The CDR3 loop spans 15 amino acids. Written as DNA, the CDR3 is TGCGCCAGCAGTGAACCGGGACAGGGGACAGATACGCAGTATTTT. Translated, it gives CASSEPGQGTDTQYF.